This TCR beta chain was recorded in a study of shared clonotypes between healthy human individuals. Study-wide results and caveats: Tissues were not sampled, only blood, and their repertoires likely differ.

This CDR3 spans 13 amino acids. Germline assignment: CDR1 SGHRS and CDR2 YFSETQ. The V gene lost 4 bases and the J gene lost 2 bases, with 9 bases spanning the gap. As to this clone: Its cognate antigen is unknown.

Each donor was a Caucasian adult residing in Nashville, Tennessee. From CD4+ cells came CD45RA+ naive and CD45RA-negative memory subsets. Assay runs were performed at deep level. Sequencing was performed with immunoSEQ multiplex PCR; in TCRdb, only in-frame clones are kept and a portion is missing. The sample lists 300,000 or so clones, around 72% occurring once. This sequence was found in a man aged 30 to 39 in good health. This chain connects TRBV5-1 to TRBJ1-2, with TRBD1 as a possible D gene (5 bases). Sequencing was done on a sample of memory CD4+ T cells sorted from blood. As for subset: CD45RA-negative fraction. CDR3 DNA: TGCGCCAGCAGCGCCCGGACAAACTATGGCTACACCTTC. This encodes CASSARTNYGYTF.